Following are 21 T cell receptor beta chains from one sample sequenced in a study of blood T cells in healthy people across ages. A second roughly 6 to 11 cycle PCR used barcoded and J-beta primers. TCRdb passed the 5' RACE reads through MiXCR, listing each CDR3 protein once. The profile covers approximately 850,000 distinct CDR3 sequences, with approximately 44% appearing a single time and nearly 20% taken by the ten largest. What was sequenced was blood. The receptors stem from a man aged 55 to 70 in good health.

V usage is TRBV5-1 and J usage is TRBJ1-5, with 7 bases that match TRBD1. V trimming: 0 bases; J trimming: 3 bases; junction bases outside the gene matches: 3. Germline CDR1 reads SGHRS; CDR2 reads YFSETQ. This CDR3 contains 15 residues. The CDR3 region is CASSLGRGHNQPQHF. In DNA, the CDR3 is TGCGCCAGCAGCTTGGGGAGGGGGCACAATCAGCCCCAGCATTTT. The variable domain in full, with the rest retrieved from reference TRBV5-1 and TRBJ1-5, is KAGVTQTPRYLIKTRGQQVTLSCSPISGHRSVSWYQQTPGQGLQFLFEYFSETQRNKGNFPGRFSGRQFSNSRSEMNVSTLELGDSALYLCASSLGRGHNQPQHFGDGTRLSIL.

The chain has TRBV20-1 and TRBJ2-7, with 12 bases that match TRBD2. V gave up 7 bases and J gave up 7 bases; unmatched junction bases: 8. There are 13 residues in the CDR3. Germline assignment: CDR1 DFQATT and CDR2 SNEGSKA (reference sequence). The CDR3 is CSVETSGSSEQYF. Written as DNA, the CDR3 is TGCAGTGTGGAGACTAGCGGGAGCAGTGAGCAGTACTTC.

This clonotype has a handful of counts. This chain uses TRBV6-1 with TRBJ2-5; D gene unclear. Germline CDR1 is MNHNS and CDR2 is SASEGT. V lost 2 bases, J lost 5 bases, and 9 bases lay in between. This CDR3 region has 13 residues. The CDR3 protein is CASSETEVETQYF. CDR3 DNA sequence: TGTGCCAGCAGTGAAACAGAGGTGGAGACCCAGTACTTC.

This clonotype was observed a handful of times. The chain couples TRBV12-3 or TRBV12-4 to TRBJ2-5; D ambiguous. Trimming took off 5 bases at V and 4 bases at J, with 11 bases between the two ends. The CDR3 sequence is 13 residues long. The CDR3 sequence: CASSDPLPETQYF. The CDR3 nucleotides read TGTGCCAGCAGTGACCCGCTCCCAGAGACCCAGTACTTC.

This chain uses TRBV6-5 with TRBJ1-6; possibly TRBD1 for D (5 bases). V was cut by 5 bases and J by 14 bases, with 22 bases left in between. This CDR3 has 15 residues. The germline V gene has CDR1 MNHEY and CDR2 SVGAGI. CDR3 nucleotides: TGTGCCAGCAGTGTAGAAGGGAAGGGGAGAGAATCCCTCCACTTT. This encodes CASSVEGKGRESLHF.

At least ten counts were recorded for this clonotype. V usage is TRBV4-1 and J usage is TRBJ2-4; possibly TRBD2 for D (6 bases). Trimming shortened V by 0 bases and J by 2 bases, and 14 bases separated the two germline ends. This CDR3 contains 17 residues. CDR1 is MGHRA and CDR2 is YSYEKL in the germline V gene. The CDR3 loop is CASSQDWDSESKNIQYF. The CDR3 coding sequence is TGCGCCAGCAGCCAAGATTGGGACTCGGAATCCAAAAACATTCAGTACTTC.

The rearrangement uses TRBV9 and TRBJ1-2; TRBD1 agrees at 9 bases. The CDR3 totals 15 residues. The trim removed 4 bases at V and 5 bases at J, leaving 9 bases unmatched. Germline V lookup: CDR1 SGDLS, CDR2 YYNGEE. The DNA of the CDR3 is TGTGCCAGCAGCCCATCACGGACAGGGGAATATGGCTACACCTTC. Translated: CASSPSRTGEYGYTF.

This clonotype has just a few counts. The V and J genes are TRBV24-1 and TRBJ2-3; possibly TRBD2 for D (6 bases). CDR1 KGHDR and CDR2 SFDVKD come from the germline V gene. This CDR3 comprises 16 residues. Trimming took 1 base from V and 1 from J, leaving 11 bases between them. The CDR3 region is CATSDFTGGGTDTQYF. The CDR3 DNA reads TGTGCCACCAGTGATTTTACCGGAGGGGGCACAGATACGCAGTATTTT.

In its sample, this clonotype was seen a few times. The gene calls are TRBV7-2 and TRBJ2-7; either TRBD1 or TRBD2 may supply D (5 bases each). Germline CDR1 SGHTA, CDR2 FQGNSA. This CDR3 is 14 amino acids long. V was shortened by 6 bases and J by 2 bases, with 14 bases between the two germline ends. The CDR3 region is CASRVTEGPYEQYF. In DNA, the CDR3 is TGTGCCAGCAGAGTTACAGAGGGGCCCTACGAGCAGTACTTC.

The J gene is TRBJ2-1, the V gene TRBV6-1; TRBD1 is a possible D gene (6 bases). V lost 1 base and J 3 bases, leaving 10 bases between the germline ends. The CDR3 length is 15 residues. The germline gives CDR1 MNHNS, CDR2 SASEGT. CDR3 region: CASSEDGTNYNEQFF. CDR3 bases: TGTGCCAGCAGTGAAGATGGGACAAACTACAATGAGCAGTTCTTC.

The gene calls are TRBV30 and TRBJ2-5; TRBD2 aligns across 11 bases. Trimming at V came to 7 bases and at J to 3 bases, leaving 7 bases not matched to a gene. There are 14 residues in the CDR3. The germline CDR1 and CDR2 sequences are GTSNPN and SVGIG (reference sequence). This CDR3 is CASRLAGREETQYF. DNA for the CDR3: TGTGCCTCGAGACTAGCGGGGAGGGAAGAGACCCAGTACTTC. Together with reference TRBV30 and TRBJ2-5, the CDR3 gives the full variable domain: SQTIHQWPATLVQPVGSPLSLECTVEGTSNPNLYWYRQAAGRGLQLLFYSVGIGQISSEVPQNLSASRPQDRQFILSSKKLLLSDSGFYLCASRLAGREETQYFGPGTRLLVL.

This clonotype was seen repeatedly, ten times or more. The genes are TRBV20-1 and TRBJ2-7, with 10 nucleotides matching TRBD1. Germline CDR1 is DFQATT and CDR2 is SNEGSKA (reference sequence). Trimming took 3 bases from V and 1 from J; bases not matched to a gene: 12. This CDR3 is built from 17 residues. CDR3 protein: CSASIFPDRGLSYEQYF. Here the CDR3 DNA reads TGCAGTGCTAGTATCTTCCCCGACAGGGGGCTGTCCTACGAGCAGTACTTC.

The V call is TRBV20-1, the J call TRBJ1-6; 11 bases fit TRBD1. The CDR3 runs 14 residues. The V gene end was trimmed by 4 bases and the J gene end by 7 bases; junction bases not matched to a gene: 3. Germline V gives CDR1 DFQATT, CDR2 SNEGSKA (reference sequence). CDR3 residues: CSAKGTGGNSPLHF. The DNA of the CDR3 is TGCAGTGCTAAAGGGACAGGGGGAAATTCACCCCTCCACTTT.

The chain couples TRBV6-6 to TRBJ1-5; D not certain. Germline lookup yields CDR1 MNHNY and CDR2 SVGAGI (reference sequence). The CDR3 spans 15 residues. The V and J ends lost 7 bases and 5 bases respectively, with 18 bases between them. For the CDR3, the DNA is TGTGCCAGCAAGTACAGCGGGCCAGGCCATCAGCCCCAGCATTTT. Its protein product is CASKYSGPGHQPQHF.

The CDR3 DNA reads TGTGCCAGCAGCCTCAGAGGGCAGGGCGGAACAGATACGCAGTATTTT. As protein: CASSLRGQGGTDTQYF. V and J are TRBV3-1 and TRBJ2-3; either TRBD1 or TRBD2 may supply D (5 bases each). Germline V gene data show CDR1 as LGHDT and CDR2 as YNNKEL (reference sequence). The germline V and J ends were trimmed by 4 bases and 3 bases, with 17 bases remaining between them. This CDR3 contains 16 residues.

Remarks on this clonotype: One end of the junction does not line up with germline, which may come from a read error. The gene calls are TRBV3-1 and TRBJ2-3; D uncertain. This CDR3 spans 16 amino acids. Germline V CDR1 and CDR2: LGHDT, YNNKEL (reference sequence). As DNA, the CDR3 is TGTGCCAGCAGCCAGAGTATGACGGTTAGCACAGATACGAAGTATTTT. It encodes CASSQSMTVSTDTKYF.

The chain employs TRBV24-1 and TRBJ2-5; tentative D call: TRBD2 (6 bases). The V and J ends lost 3 bases and 2 bases respectively, with 12 bases between them. The length of the CDR3 is 15 residues. Germline CDR1 reads KGHDR; CDR2 reads SFDVKD. CDR3 amino acids: CATSDTGSGQETQYF. For the CDR3, the DNA is TGTGCCACCAGTGATACGGGGAGCGGGCAAGAGACCCAGTACTTC.

The rearrangement uses TRBV20-1 and TRBJ2-3; 10 positions match TRBD2. V lost 6 bases, J lost 1 base, and 10 bases stayed unmatched. The CDR3 consists of 16 residues. Germline V gene data show CDR1 as DFQATT and CDR2 as SNEGSKA (reference sequence). CDR3 loop: CSATTSGVTRTDTQYF. CDR3 DNA sequence: TGCAGTGCGACCACTAGCGGGGTGACCCGCACAGATACGCAGTATTTT.

The rearrangement uses TRBV6-5 and TRBJ1-1; TRBD1 matches 7 bases. Germline values: CDR1 MNHEY, CDR2 SVGAGI. J lost 4 bases, V lost 6 bases, and 8 bases had no gene match. The CDR3 has 14 amino acids. In DNA form, the CDR3 reads TGTGCCAGCAGAAAGGGGGCAGGAGGCACTGAAGCTTTCTTT. This gives the protein CASRKGAGGTEAFF.

This clonotype showed up just a few times. The chain has TRBV5-5 and TRBJ1-2; 8 bases map to TRBD1. The CDR3 is 13 amino acids. In germline, CDR1 is SGHKS, CDR2 YYEKEE (reference sequence). V shed 4 bases and J 7 bases; nucleotides not matched to a gene: 6. The CDR3, as DNA: TGTGCCAGCAGCCAAGGACAGGGCTCTGGCTACACCTTC. Translation gives CASSQGQGSGYTF.

CDR3 DNA: TGCGCCAGCAGCCAAGCAGGGGAATCCTACGAGCAGTTCTTC. Its translation: CASSQAGESYEQFF. The rearrangement joins TRBV4-1 to TRBJ2-1; tentatively, D is TRBD1 (6 bases). V was trimmed by 1 base and J by 10 bases, leaving 14 bases between them. The CDR3 has 14 amino acids. Looked up from germline, CDR1 is MGHRA and CDR2 is YSYEKL.